The next 25 T cell receptor beta chains were all read from a single sample in a study of immune cell composition in non-small cell lung cancer. Using immunoSEQ multiplex PCR, the repertoire was profiled, and TCRdb retains in-frame clones only, with some absent. The data contain around 3,900 clones, approximately 69% of them singletons. Sample: lung tumor tissue. The source is a human donor with non-small cell lung cancer.

This clone was found a few times. V is TRBV19 and J is TRBJ1-1, with 7 bases that match TRBD1. The V gene end was trimmed by 7 bases and the J gene end by 2 bases; junction bases not matched to a gene: 7. Germline-derived CDR1 and CDR2 are LNHDA and SQIVND (reference sequence). The CDR3 consists of 14 residues. The CDR3 protein is CASKPTGRNTEAFF. CDR3 bases: TGTGCCAGTAAACCGACAGGGCGAAACACTGAAGCTTTCTTT.

The chain uses TRBV29-1 and TRBJ2-7; 7 bases align to TRBD2. The germline V gene has CDR1 SQVTM and CDR2 ANQGSEA. CDR3 length: 12 residues. The junction had 5 bases not matched to a gene; V was cut back by 3 bases and J by 6 bases. DNA of the CDR3: TGCAGCGTTGACCCTGGGACTACCGAGCAGTACTTC. Its translation: CSVDPGTTEQYF.

V and J are TRBV6-7 and TRBJ1-4; TRBD1 matches at 9 bases. TRBV6-7 is an ORF; its function is uncertain. V shed 2 bases and J 7 bases; nucleotides not matched to a gene: 5. This CDR3 is 15 amino acids long. The CDR3 DNA is TGTGCCAGCAGTTACGCCGACAGGGGGACTGAAAAACTGTTTTTT. It yields the protein CASSYADRGTEKLFF.

The J gene is TRBJ1-1, the V gene TRBV18; no firm D call. The CDR3 length is 13 residues. Germline loops: CDR1 KGHSH, CDR2 LQKENI. V lost 6 bases to trimming and J lost 3 bases, with 11 bases between them. The CDR3 bases are TGTGCCAGCTCGCCCTTCGGAGACACTGAAGCTTTCTTT. Its protein product is CASSPFGDTEAFF.

The chain is built from TRBV11-1 and TRBJ2-7, with 8 positions matching TRBD1. V was pared by 5 bases and J by 3 bases, with 9 bases of the junction left unmatched. Germline loops: CDR1 SGHAT, CDR2 FQDESV (reference sequence). The CDR3 sequence is 15 residues long. This chain's CDR3 is CASSLAAGTGYEQYF. The CDR3 DNA follows: TGTGCCAGCAGCCTCGCCGCCGGGACAGGCTACGAGCAGTACTTC.

The chain is built from TRBV7-9 and TRBJ1-1; TRBD1 aligns across 8 bases. V lost 4 bases and J lost 4; bases outside the gene matches: 2. CDR1 is SEHNR, CDR2 FQNEAQ, per germline (reference sequence). The CDR3 runs to 13 residues. This chain's CDR3 is CASSSQGATEAFF. CDR3 DNA sequence: TGTGCCAGCAGCTCTCAGGGGGCCACTGAAGCTTTCTTT.

The V gene is TRBV18, the J gene TRBJ2-5; D is perhaps TRBD2 (7 bases). CDR1 and CDR2 (germline): KGHSH, LQKENI. The CDR3 spans 17 residues. V was cut by 2 bases and J by 5 bases, with 21 bases left in between. The CDR3 coding sequence is TGTGCCAGCTCACCATCGGTTCGGGGGGCGGGGACGGAGACCCAGTACTTC. Protein: CASSPSVRGAGTETQYF.

This chain joins TRBV7-3 and TRBJ1-2; D might be TRBD1 (5 bases). CDR3 length: 13 amino acids. V lost 3 bases, J lost 2 bases, and 7 bases lay in between. Per the germline V gene, CDR1 is SGHTA and CDR2 is FQGTGA. This chain's CDR3 is CASSLTENYGYTF. The CDR3 DNA follows: TGTGCCAGCAGCTTGACAGAGAACTATGGCTACACCTTC.

This clone was found once. V gene TRBV30 combines with J gene TRBJ2-5; 11 nucleotides match TRBD1. The CDR3 consists of 15 residues. Per germline, CDR1 GTSNPN and CDR2 SVGIG (reference sequence). V shed 8 bases and J 5 bases; nucleotides not matched to a gene: 13. The CDR3 protein is CATRPGQGAVETQYF. The CDR3 coding sequence is TGTGCCACCCGACCCGGACAGGGGGCTGTCGAGACCCAGTACTTC. Variable domain in full (rest from reference TRBV30 and TRBJ2-5): SQTIHQWPATLVQPVGSPLSLECTVEGTSNPNLYWYRQAAGRGLQLLFYSVGIGQISSEVPQNLSASRPQDRQFILSSKKLLLSDSGFYLCATRPGQGAVETQYFGPGTRLLVL.

The table lists this clone with a few counts. This specimen includes other DNA sequences encoding the same CDR3. The V call is TRBV9, the J call TRBJ2-3, with 8 bases identical to TRBD2. Germline V gene data show CDR1 as SGDLS and CDR2 as YYNGEE. The CDR3 loop spans 15 amino acids. V lost 1 base to trimming and J lost 4 bases; unmatched junction nucleotides: 5. DNA of the CDR3: TGTGCCAGCAGCGTAAGCGGGAGAGGGGCAGATACGCAGTATTTT. Translated, it gives CASSVSGRGADTQYF.

This clone has just a few counts. V is TRBV6-6 and J is TRBJ2-7, with TRBD1 matching 7 bases. V dropped 7 bases and J dropped 3; count of bases not matched to a gene: 6. The CDR3 runs 13 residues. Germline CDR1 MNHNY, CDR2 SVGAGI (reference sequence). The CDR3 loop reads CASNTRQGYEQYF. For the CDR3, the DNA is TGTGCCAGCAACACACGACAGGGCTACGAGCAGTACTTC.

This sequence joins TRBV4-3 and TRBJ2-1; 7 positions match TRBD1. Trimming at V came to 0 bases and at J to 6 bases, leaving 2 bases not matched to a gene. The CDR3 is 14 amino acids. The germline V gene encodes CDR1 LGHNA and CDR2 YSLEER. This chain's CDR3 is CASSQDRGLNEQFF. The CDR3 bases are TGCGCCAGCAGCCAAGATAGGGGGCTCAATGAGCAGTTCTTC.

The chain uses TRBV5-1 and TRBJ2-2; 8 nucleotides line up with TRBD1. The V and J ends lost 4 bases and 4 bases, in that order; junction bases with no gene match: 12. The CDR3 loop spans 17 amino acids. Germline CDR1 is SGHRS and CDR2 is YFSETQ. This CDR3 reads CASSRATGGGGTGELFF. In DNA form, the CDR3 reads TGCGCCAGCAGCAGGGCTACAGGGGGAGGAGGCACCGGGGAGCTGTTTTTT.

The sample holds a few counts of this clone. This sequence joins TRBV14 and TRBJ1-2, with D possibly TRBD1 on 5 matching bases. Per germline, CDR1 SGHDN and CDR2 FVKESK. V lost 0 bases, J lost 2 bases, and 10 bases lay in between. The CDR3 runs to 15 residues. Written as DNA, the CDR3 is TGTGCCAGCAGCCAAGATATAACAGGCAACTATGGCTACACCTTC. Translated, it gives CASSQDITGNYGYTF.

The sample holds one count of this clone. The chain links TRBV29-1 to TRBJ2-3, with 7 bases that match TRBD2. This CDR3 is built from 14 residues. The germline V gene has CDR1 SQVTM and CDR2 ANQGSEA. The J segment lost 3 bases and the V segment lost 3 bases, leaving 6 bases of the junction unmatched. The CDR3 is CSVEVGRGTDTQYF. CDR3 nucleotide sequence: TGCAGCGTTGAGGTCGGGCGGGGGACAGATACGCAGTATTTT.

Written as DNA, the CDR3 is TGTGCCAGCAGCCACCGAGCAGGGACCTACGAGCAGTACTTC. Protein product: CASSHRAGTYEQYF. The chain combines TRBV4-2 with TRBJ2-7; tentatively, D is TRBD1 (5 bases). The CDR3 length is 14 residues. Between the trimmed V and J ends, which lost 3 bases and 2 bases, there was a span of 11 bases. Germline CDR1 reads LGHNA; CDR2 reads YNFKEQ.

In its sample, this clone was seen once. The chain carries TRBV19 and TRBJ1-5; D perhaps matches TRBD1 (6 bases). CDR3 length: 17 amino acids. Germline V lookup: CDR1 LNHDA, CDR2 SQIVND (reference sequence). Between the trimmed V and J ends, which lost 7 bases and 6 bases, there was a span of 25 bases. CDR3 DNA: TGTGCCAGTACCCCCCCGGGGGCGGGGGGCGGAAGTCAGCCCCAGCATTTT. It specifies CASTPPGAGGGSQPQHF.

The V call is TRBV9, the J call TRBJ2-3; 10 nucleotides agree with TRBD2. V lost 4 bases and J lost 8; bases outside the gene matches: 13. This CDR3 has 16 amino acids. The germline gives CDR1 SGDLS, CDR2 YYNGEE. CDR3 amino acids: CASSLWGLAGAVTQYF. The CDR3 DNA reads as TGTGCCAGCAGCCTATGGGGGCTAGCGGGAGCAGTTACGCAGTATTTT. Full variable domain (outside the CDR3, taken from reference TRBV9 and TRBJ2-3): DSGVTQTPKHLITATGQRVTLRCSPRSGDLSVYWYQQSLDQGLQFLIQYYNGEERAKGNILERFSAQQFPDLHSELNLSSLELGDSALYFCASSLWGLAGAVTQYFGPGTRLTVL.

This rearrangement joins TRBV5-4 to TRBJ2-5, with a weak D call TRBD2 (6 bases). Germline CDR1 is SGHNT and CDR2 is YYREEE (reference sequence). The CDR3 has 15 residues. The ends were cut back, 4 bases at V and 1 base at J, with 14 bases in the middle. CDR3 in DNA: TGTGCCAGCAGCCTGTCGACGGGGGTCCAAGAGACCCAGTACTTC. Translation: CASSLSTGVQETQYF. Filled out from reference TRBV5-4 and TRBJ2-5, the complete variable domain reads ETGVTQSPTHLIKTRGQQVTLRCSSQSGHNTVSWYQQALGQGPQFIFQYYREEENGRGNFPPRFSGLQFPNYSSELNVNALELDDSALYLCASSLSTGVQETQYFGPGTRLLVL.

This chain joins TRBV5-1 and TRBJ1-4, with TRBD1 identical over 7 bases. The V gene's germline CDR1 is SGHRS and CDR2 YFSETQ. Unmatched junction bases numbered 15, after V lost 4 bases and J lost 0 bases. This CDR3 is 19 amino acids long. CDR3 DNA: TGCGCCAGCAGCCTCGGGACAGCGGCAACAGGCGCAACTAATGAAAAACTGTTTTTT. Protein sequence: CASSLGTAATGATNEKLFF.

V usage is TRBV2 and J usage is TRBJ1-2; D remains ambiguous. The V end lost 6 bases, the J end lost 0 bases, and 14 bases lay between the germline ends. Looked up from germline, CDR1 is SNHLY and CDR2 is FYNNEI. This CDR3 has 15 residues. CDR3 in amino acids: CASRRRGTSNYGYTF. Here the CDR3 DNA reads TGTGCCAGCAGAAGGCGGGGAACCTCTAACTATGGCTACACCTTC. Full variable domain (outside the CDR3, taken from reference TRBV2 and TRBJ1-2): EPEVTQTPSHQVTQMGQEVILRCVPISNHLYFYWYRQILGQKVEFLVSFYNNEISEKSEIFDDQFSVERPDGSNFTLKIRSTKLEDSAMYFCASRRRGTSNYGYTFGSGTRLTVV.

The V call is TRBV9, the J call TRBJ2-1; D is unresolved. This CDR3 is 15 amino acids long. CDR1 is SGDLS, CDR2 YYNGEE, per germline. V lost 6 bases and J 0 bases, leaving 13 bases between the germline ends. CDR3 sequence: CASNPYVSSYNEQFF. The CDR3 bases are TGTGCCAGCAACCCCTACGTGAGCTCCTACAATGAGCAGTTCTTC.

The rearrangement joins TRBV28 to TRBJ2-5; 7 nucleotides agree with TRBD2. CDR1 MDHEN and CDR2 SYDVKM come from the germline V gene. The trim removed 7 bases at V and 4 bases at J, leaving 9 bases unmatched. The length of the CDR3 is 14 residues. The CDR3 loop is CASKPTREGETQYF. The CDR3 DNA sequence: TGTGCCAGCAAACCTACCAGGGAGGGAGAGACCCAGTACTTC.

J is TRBJ2-2 and V is TRBV28; 8 nucleotides line up with TRBD2. V was clipped by 3 bases and J by 5 bases; unmatched bases: 5. The CDR3 totals 15 residues. CDR1 and CDR2 from the germline V gene are MDHEN and SYDVKM. This CDR3 is CASSFRLARTGELFF. The CDR3 coding sequence is TGTGCCAGCAGTTTTAGACTAGCGAGGACCGGGGAGCTGTTTTTT.

V and J are TRBV4-1 and TRBJ2-2, with 11 bases aligning to TRBD1. Germline V lookup: CDR1 MGHRA, CDR2 YSYEKL. The CDR3 runs 18 residues. With 4 bases clipped from V and 1 base from J, the junction kept 8 bases outside the gene matches. The DNA of the CDR3 is TGCGCCAGCAGCCCCACCCCGGGACAGGGGGTGAACACCGGGGAGCTGTTTTTT. Amino acid sequence: CASSPTPGQGVNTGELFF.